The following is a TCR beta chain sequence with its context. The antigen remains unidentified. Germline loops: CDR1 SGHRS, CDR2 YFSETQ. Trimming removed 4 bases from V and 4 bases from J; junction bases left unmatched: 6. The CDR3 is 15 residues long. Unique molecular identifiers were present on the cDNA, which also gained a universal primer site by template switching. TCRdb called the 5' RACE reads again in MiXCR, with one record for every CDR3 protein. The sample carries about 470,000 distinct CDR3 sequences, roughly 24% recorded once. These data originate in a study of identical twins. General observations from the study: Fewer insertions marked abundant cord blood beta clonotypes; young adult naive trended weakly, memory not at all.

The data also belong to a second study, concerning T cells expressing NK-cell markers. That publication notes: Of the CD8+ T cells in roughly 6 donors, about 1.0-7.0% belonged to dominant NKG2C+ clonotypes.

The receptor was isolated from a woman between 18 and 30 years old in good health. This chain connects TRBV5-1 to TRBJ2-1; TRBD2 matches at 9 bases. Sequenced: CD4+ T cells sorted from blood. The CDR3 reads CASSPWTSDYNEQFF. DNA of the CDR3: TGCGCCAGCAGCCCCTGGACTAGCGATTACAATGAGCAGTTCTTC.